These 19 T cell receptor beta chains were sequenced from one sample in a study of beta chain features in type 1 diabetes. Expressed TCRB transcripts were sequenced after all isolated RNA was converted to cDNA. The method was immunoSEQ multiplex PCR; TCRdb's version includes in-frame clones alone and lacks a portion of them. The sample shows over 150,000 clones, about 8.1% of them seen only once. The sample consisted of central memory CD4+ T cells from blood. The receptors derive from a man aged 18 to 29 in good health.

The chain is built from TRBV5-6 and TRBJ1-3; D uncertain. CDR1 is SGHDT and CDR2 is YYEEEE in the germline V gene. V lost 2 bases to trimming and J lost 3 bases, with 6 bases between them. This CDR3 is 13 amino acids long. In nucleotides, the CDR3 is TGTGCCAGCAGCTTCCCGGGTGGAAACACCATATATTTT. Amino acid sequence: CASSFPGGNTIYF. Full variable domain (remainder filled in from reference TRBV5-6 and TRBJ1-3): DAGVTQSPTHLIKTRGQQVTLRCSPKSGHDTVSWYQQALGQGPQFIFQYYEEEERQRGNFPDRFSGHQFPNYSSELNVNALLLGDSALYLCASSFPGGNTIYFGEGSWLTVV.

This clone was recorded at least ten times. The chain links TRBV4-3 to TRBJ2-2; TRBD2 agrees at 9 bases. Trimming cost V 4 bases and J 2 bases; bases outside gene matches: 5. The V gene's germline CDR1 is LGHNA and CDR2 YSLEER. The CDR3 spans 16 residues. In nucleotides, the CDR3 is TGCGCCAGCAGCCCCCTAGCGGGGTTCAACACCGGGGAGCTGTTTTTT. As protein: CASSPLAGFNTGELFF.

This clone was found many times. This chain links TRBV28 with TRBJ1-2; D is possibly TRBD1 (6 bases). V was trimmed by 7 bases and J by 6 bases, leaving 21 bases between them. Germline V gene data show CDR1 as MDHEN and CDR2 as SYDVKM. This CDR3 comprises 15 residues. DNA for the CDR3: TGTGCCAGCAAACCGGGACACCTCTTGGGACATGGCTACACCTTC. Translation gives CASKPGHLLGHGYTF.

In DNA, the CDR3 is TGTGCCTGGGGGACAGGGGCTGGAAACACCATATATTTT. Protein: CAWGTGAGNTIYF. V and J are TRBV30 and TRBJ1-3, with 10 bases identical to TRBD1. V dropped 5 bases and J dropped 2; count of bases not matched to a gene: 0. CDR1 is GTSNPN, CDR2 SVGIG, per germline (reference sequence). The CDR3 spans 13 residues.

Ten or more counts support this clone. This chain connects TRBV7-2 to TRBJ2-6; a weak D match, TRBD1 (6 bases). The CDR3 covers 16 residues. Germline CDR1 SGHTA, CDR2 FQGNSA. The germline V and J ends were trimmed by 5 bases and 2 bases, with 13 bases remaining between them. CDR3: CASSPQAGAGANVLTF. The CDR3 region has the DNA TGTGCCAGCAGCCCCCAAGCAGGGGCTGGGGCCAACGTCCTGACTTTC.

The chain couples TRBV7-9 to TRBJ2-1, with 13 bases aligning to TRBD2. CDR1 is SEHNR, CDR2 FQNEAQ, per germline (reference sequence). V shed 1 base, J shed 9 bases, and the junction held 6 bases outside the gene matches. This CDR3 region has 16 residues. The CDR3 reads CASSLGGLAGFSEQFF. In nucleotides, the CDR3 is TGTGCCAGCAGCTTAGGGGGACTAGCGGGATTTAGTGAGCAGTTCTTC.

The chain employs TRBV18 and TRBJ2-3; 7 bases fit TRBD2. The CDR3 covers 15 residues. Germline V CDR1 and CDR2: KGHSH, LQKENI. Losses at the gene ends were 3 bases for V and 5 bases for J; bases not matched to a gene: 8. CDR3 nucleotides: TGTGCCAGCTCACCGGAGCGCGGGAGTCGAGATACGCAGTATTTT. Translated: CASSPERGSRDTQYF.

This clone was detected only a few times. This chain uses TRBV5-1 with TRBJ1-1, with a possible D match to TRBD1 (6 bases). This CDR3 spans 16 amino acids. CDR1 is SGHRS and CDR2 is YFSETQ in the germline V gene. V lost 5 bases and J 0 bases, leaving 17 bases between the germline ends. CDR3 sequence: CASRLGGGPMNTEAFF. The CDR3, as DNA: TGCGCCAGCAGACTGGGGGGGGGCCCAATGAACACTGAAGCTTTCTTT.

Only a few counts were recorded for this clone. CDR3 region: CASSAGPQETQYF. The CDR3 DNA follows: TGTGCCAGCAGCGCTGGGCCCCAAGAGACCCAGTACTTC. This rearrangement joins TRBV7-3 to TRBJ2-5; D gene ambiguous. Trimming pared 5 bases from V and 1 base from J, leaving 8 bases between. Germline CDR1 is SGHTA and CDR2 is FQGTGA. The CDR3 runs to 13 residues.

This chain joins TRBV6-6 and TRBJ1-5; 7 bases align to TRBD1. J lost 4 bases, V lost 7 bases, and 10 bases had no gene match. Germline CDR1 MNHNY, CDR2 SVGAGI (reference sequence). The CDR3 covers 15 residues. CDR3 nucleotides: TGTGCCAGCACCAAACAGGCAGGGGGTAATCAGCCCCAGCATTTT. It yields the protein CASTKQAGGNQPQHF.

The chain recombines TRBV27 with TRBJ2-2; perhaps TRBD1 as D (5 bases). This CDR3 spans 14 amino acids. Trimming took 3 bases from V and 5 from J, leaving 10 bases between them. CDR1 and CDR2 from the germline V gene are MNHEY and SMNVEV (reference sequence). CDR3 in amino acids: CASSFQGITGELFF. The DNA for the CDR3 is TGTGCCAGCAGTTTTCAGGGTATTACCGGGGAGCTGTTTTTT.

Only a few counts were recorded for this clone. The gene calls are TRBV28 and TRBJ2-7; TRBD1 aligns across 7 bases. In germline, CDR1 is MDHEN, CDR2 SYDVKM. The CDR3 sequence is 13 residues long. V dropped 5 bases and J dropped 8; count of bases not matched to a gene: 9. CDR3 amino acids: CASSTRQGVKQYF. The CDR3 nucleotides read TGTGCCAGCAGTACACGACAGGGTGTTAAGCAGTACTTC.

J is TRBJ2-1 and V is TRBV4-2; 12 positions match TRBD2. CDR3 size: 14 residues. Germline CDR1 and CDR2: LGHNA and YNFKEQ. Trimming cost V 5 bases and J 8 bases; bases outside gene matches: 4. CDR3 sequence (DNA): TGTGCCAGCAGCAGGACTAGCGGGGAGGATGAGCAGTTCTTC. This sequence encodes CASSRTSGEDEQFF.

The chain recombines TRBV6-1 with TRBJ2-1; D gene uncertain. Germline CDR1 reads MNHNS; CDR2 reads SASEGT. V dropped 4 bases and J dropped 2 bases, with 9 bases sitting between them. The CDR3 has 14 residues. CDR3 coding DNA: TGTGCCAGCAGTGTGATACCTACCTACAATGAGCAGTTCTTC. This translates into CASSVIPTYNEQFF.

This clone has just a few counts. The gene calls are TRBV7-2 and TRBJ1-2; D unresolved. CDR3 size: 12 residues. V was shortened by 1 base and J by 4 bases, with 4 bases between the two germline ends. Germline CDR1 SGHTA, CDR2 FQGNSA. The CDR3 sequence: CASSLGLYGYTF. DNA of the CDR3: TGTGCCAGCAGCTTAGGTCTCTATGGCTACACCTTC. The variable domain in full, with the rest retrieved from reference TRBV7-2 and TRBJ1-2, is GAGVSQSPSNKVTEKGKDVELRCDPISGHTALYWYRQSLGQGLEFLIYFQGNSAPDKSGLPSDRFSAERTGGSVSTLTIQRTQQEDSAVYLCASSLGLYGYTFGSGTRLTVV.

This clone appeared a few times. V and J are TRBV28 and TRBJ1-3, with D unresolved. V was cut by 2 bases and J by 0 bases, with 8 bases left in between. Germline V lookup: CDR1 MDHEN, CDR2 SYDVKM. The CDR3 sequence is 15 residues long. CDR3 sequence reads: CASSLGSGSGNTIYF. The CDR3 bases are TGTGCCAGCAGTTTAGGGTCGGGCTCTGGAAACACCATATATTTT.

This clone has more than one count but fewer than ten. The V and J genes are TRBV18 and TRBJ1-4, with 7 bases identical to TRBD1. There are 15 residues in the CDR3. The germline CDR1 and CDR2 sequences are KGHSH and LQKENI. V lost 3 bases to trimming and J lost 8 bases; unmatched junction nucleotides: 9. CDR3 in DNA: TGTGCCAGCTCACCTGGGACAGCTGGTCGAGAAAAACTGTTTTTT. It encodes CASSPGTAGREKLFF.

The chain has TRBV11-1 and TRBJ2-1; D remains ambiguous. The germline CDR1 and CDR2 sequences are SGHAT and FQDESV (reference sequence). Trimming shortened V by 1 base and J by 0 bases, and 13 bases separated the two germline ends. The CDR3 extends over 17 amino acids. The CDR3 loop reads CASSLGLPSHSYNEQFF. DNA of the CDR3: TGTGCCAGCAGCTTAGGGCTGCCCTCTCACTCCTACAATGAGCAGTTCTTC.

This chain connects TRBV7-2 to TRBJ2-6; no clear D. Germline V gives CDR1 SGHTA, CDR2 FQGNSA. CDR3 length equals 15 residues. V lost 1 base, J lost 0 bases, and 4 bases lay in between. CDR3 nucleotide sequence: TGTGCCAGCAGCTTAGTAGCCTCTGGGGCCAACGTCCTGACTTTC. Its protein product is CASSLVASGANVLTF.